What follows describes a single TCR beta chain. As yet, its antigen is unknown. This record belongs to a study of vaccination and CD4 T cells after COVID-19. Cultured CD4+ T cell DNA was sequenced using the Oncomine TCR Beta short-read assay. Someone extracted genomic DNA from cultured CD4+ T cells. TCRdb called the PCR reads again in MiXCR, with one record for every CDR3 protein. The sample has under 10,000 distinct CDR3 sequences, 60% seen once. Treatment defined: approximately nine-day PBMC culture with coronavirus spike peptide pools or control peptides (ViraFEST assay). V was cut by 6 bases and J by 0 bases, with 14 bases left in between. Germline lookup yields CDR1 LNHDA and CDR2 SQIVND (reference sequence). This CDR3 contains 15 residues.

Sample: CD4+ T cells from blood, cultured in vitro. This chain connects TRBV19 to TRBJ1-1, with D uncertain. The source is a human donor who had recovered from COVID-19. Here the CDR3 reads CASRTVDFMNTEAFF. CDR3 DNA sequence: TGTGCCAGTAGAACAGTCGACTTCATGAACACTGAAGCTTTCTTT.